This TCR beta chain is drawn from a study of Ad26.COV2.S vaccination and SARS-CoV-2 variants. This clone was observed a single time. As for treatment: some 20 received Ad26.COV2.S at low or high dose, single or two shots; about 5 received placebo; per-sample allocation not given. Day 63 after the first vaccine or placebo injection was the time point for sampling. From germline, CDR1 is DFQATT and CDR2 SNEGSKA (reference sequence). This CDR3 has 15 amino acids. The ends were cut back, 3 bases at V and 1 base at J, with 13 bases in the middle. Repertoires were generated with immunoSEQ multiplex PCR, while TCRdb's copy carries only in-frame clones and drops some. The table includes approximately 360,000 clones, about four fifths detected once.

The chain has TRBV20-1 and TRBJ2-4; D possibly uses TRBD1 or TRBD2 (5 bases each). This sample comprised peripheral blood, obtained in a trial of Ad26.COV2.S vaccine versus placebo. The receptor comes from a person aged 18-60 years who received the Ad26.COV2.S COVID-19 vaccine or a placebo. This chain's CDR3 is CSASWGIGAKNIQYF. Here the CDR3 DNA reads TGCAGTGCTAGTTGGGGGATAGGGGCCAAAAACATTCAGTACTTC.